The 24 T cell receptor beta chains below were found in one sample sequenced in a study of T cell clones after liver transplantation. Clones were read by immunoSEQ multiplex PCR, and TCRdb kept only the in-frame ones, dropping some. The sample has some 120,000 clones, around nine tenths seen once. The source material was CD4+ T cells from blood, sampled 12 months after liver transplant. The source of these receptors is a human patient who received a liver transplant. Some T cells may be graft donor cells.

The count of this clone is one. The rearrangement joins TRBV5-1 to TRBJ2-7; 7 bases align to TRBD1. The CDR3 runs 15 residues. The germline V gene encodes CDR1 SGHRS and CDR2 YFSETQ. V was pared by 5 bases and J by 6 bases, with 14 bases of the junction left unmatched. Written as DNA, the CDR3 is TGCGCCAGCAGTTTTACAGGGGCGGAGTCGGCCGAGCAGTACTTC. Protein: CASSFTGAESAEQYF.

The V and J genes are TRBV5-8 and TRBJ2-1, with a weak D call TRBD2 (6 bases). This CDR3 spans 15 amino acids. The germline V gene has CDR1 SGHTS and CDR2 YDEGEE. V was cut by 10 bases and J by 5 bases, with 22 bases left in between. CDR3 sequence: CASTGSHKKNNEQFF. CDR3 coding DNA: TGTGCCTCGACCGGGAGCCACAAGAAAAACAATGAGCAGTTCTTC.

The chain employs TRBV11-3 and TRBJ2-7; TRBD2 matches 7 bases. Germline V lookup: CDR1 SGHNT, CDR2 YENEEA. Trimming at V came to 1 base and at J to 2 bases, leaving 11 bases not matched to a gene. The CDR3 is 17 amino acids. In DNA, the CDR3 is TGTGCCAGCAGCTTAGTGCGCGGGACTACCCTCACCTACGAGCAGTACTTC. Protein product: CASSLVRGTTLTYEQYF.

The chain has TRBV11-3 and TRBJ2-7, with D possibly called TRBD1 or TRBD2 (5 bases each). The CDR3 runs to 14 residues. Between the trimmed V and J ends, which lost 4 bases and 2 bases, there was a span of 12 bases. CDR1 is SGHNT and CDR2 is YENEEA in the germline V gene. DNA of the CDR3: TGTGCCAGCAGCTCCCGGGACGAAACCTACGAGCAGTACTTC. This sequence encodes CASSSRDETYEQYF.

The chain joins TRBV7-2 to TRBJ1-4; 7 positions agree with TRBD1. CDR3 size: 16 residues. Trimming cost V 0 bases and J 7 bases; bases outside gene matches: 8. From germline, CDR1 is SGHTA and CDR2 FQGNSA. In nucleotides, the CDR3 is TGTGCCAGCAGCTTAGCGCCACAGGGGCTCGGTGAAAAACTGTTTTTT. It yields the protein CASSLAPQGLGEKLFF.

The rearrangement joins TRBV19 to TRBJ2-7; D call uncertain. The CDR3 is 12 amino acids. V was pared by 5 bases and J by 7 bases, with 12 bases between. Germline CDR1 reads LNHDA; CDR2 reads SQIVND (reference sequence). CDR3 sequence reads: CASSGPGWEQYF. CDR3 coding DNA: TGTGCCAGTAGTGGGCCTGGGTGGGAGCAGTACTTC. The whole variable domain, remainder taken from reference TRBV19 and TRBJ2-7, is DGGITQSPKYLFRKEGQNVTLSCEQNLNHDAMYWYRQDPGQGLRLIYYSQIVNDFQKGDIAEGYSVSREKKESFPLTVTSAQKNPTAFYLCASSGPGWEQYFGPGTRLTVT.

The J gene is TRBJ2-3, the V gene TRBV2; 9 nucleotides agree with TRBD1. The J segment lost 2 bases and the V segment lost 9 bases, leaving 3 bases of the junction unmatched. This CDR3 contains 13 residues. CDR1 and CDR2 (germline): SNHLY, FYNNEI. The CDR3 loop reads CASGQGNTDTQYF. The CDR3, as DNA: TGTGCCAGTGGACAGGGGAACACAGATACGCAGTATTTT.

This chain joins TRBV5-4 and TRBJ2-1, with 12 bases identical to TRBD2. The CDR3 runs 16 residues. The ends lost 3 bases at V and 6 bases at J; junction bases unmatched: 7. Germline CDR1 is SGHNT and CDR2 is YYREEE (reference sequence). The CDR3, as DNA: TGTGCCAGCAGCTCTCCGACTAGCGGGAGAGCCAATGAGCAGTTCTTC. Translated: CASSSPTSGRANEQFF. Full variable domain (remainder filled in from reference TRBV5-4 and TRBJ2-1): ETGVTQSPTHLIKTRGQQVTLRCSSQSGHNTVSWYQQALGQGPQFIFQYYREEENGRGNFPPRFSGLQFPNYSSELNVNALELDDSALYLCASSSPTSGRANEQFFGPGTRLTVL.

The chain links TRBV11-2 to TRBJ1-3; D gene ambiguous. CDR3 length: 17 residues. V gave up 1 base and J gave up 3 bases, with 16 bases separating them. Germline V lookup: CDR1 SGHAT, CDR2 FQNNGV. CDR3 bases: TGTGCCAGCAGCTTAGCCCCTCAGGCCCGGATTGGAAACACCATATATTTT. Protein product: CASSLAPQARIGNTIYF.

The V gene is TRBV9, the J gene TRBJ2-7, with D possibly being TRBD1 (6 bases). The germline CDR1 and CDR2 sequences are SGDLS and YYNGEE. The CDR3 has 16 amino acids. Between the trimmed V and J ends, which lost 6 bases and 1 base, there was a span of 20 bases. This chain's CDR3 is CASTRARTAASYEQYF. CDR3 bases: TGTGCCAGCACCCGAGCTCGGACAGCAGCTTCCTACGAGCAGTACTTC.

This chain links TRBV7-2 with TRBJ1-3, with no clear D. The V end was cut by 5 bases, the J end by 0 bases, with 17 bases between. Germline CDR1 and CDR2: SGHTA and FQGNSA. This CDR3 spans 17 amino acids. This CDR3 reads CASSPGMGASSGNTIYF. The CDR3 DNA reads TGTGCCAGCAGCCCGGGTATGGGTGCTAGCTCTGGAAACACCATATATTTT. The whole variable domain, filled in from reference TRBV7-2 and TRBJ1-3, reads GAGVSQSPSNKVTEKGKDVELRCDPISGHTALYWYRQSLGQGLEFLIYFQGNSAPDKSGLPSDRFSAERTGGSVSTLTIQRTQQEDSAVYLCASSPGMGASSGNTIYFGEGSWLTVV.

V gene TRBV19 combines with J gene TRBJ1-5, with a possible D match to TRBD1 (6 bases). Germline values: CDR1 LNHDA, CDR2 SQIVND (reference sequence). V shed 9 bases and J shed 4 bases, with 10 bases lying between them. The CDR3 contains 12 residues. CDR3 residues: CASEQGNQPQHF. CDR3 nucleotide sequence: TGTGCCAGCGAACAGGGAAATCAGCCCCAGCATTTT.

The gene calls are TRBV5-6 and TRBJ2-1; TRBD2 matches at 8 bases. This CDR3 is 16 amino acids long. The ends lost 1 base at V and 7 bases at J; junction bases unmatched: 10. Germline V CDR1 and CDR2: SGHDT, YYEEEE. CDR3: CASSLSGLGRRNEQFF. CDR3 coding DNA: TGTGCCAGCAGCTTGTCGGGACTAGGAAGAAGGAATGAGCAGTTCTTC.

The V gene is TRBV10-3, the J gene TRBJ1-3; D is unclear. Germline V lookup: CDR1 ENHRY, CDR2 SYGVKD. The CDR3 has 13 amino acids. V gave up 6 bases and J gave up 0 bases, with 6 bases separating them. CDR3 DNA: TGTGCCATCAGCGGATCCTCTGGAAACACCATATATTTT. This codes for CAISGSSGNTIYF.

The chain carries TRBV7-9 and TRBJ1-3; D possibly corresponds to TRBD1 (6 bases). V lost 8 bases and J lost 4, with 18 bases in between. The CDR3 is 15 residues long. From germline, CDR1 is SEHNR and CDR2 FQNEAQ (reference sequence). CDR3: CASVQRQDPGNTIYF. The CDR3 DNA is TGTGCCAGCGTGCAAAGACAGGACCCCGGAAACACCATATATTTT.

CDR3 nucleotide sequence: TGTGCCAGCAGCTTGGCCGTCGGACAGGGGGCAAGCACTGAAGCTTTCTTT. It translates to CASSLAVGQGASTEAFF. The chain uses TRBV5-6 and TRBJ1-1; 11 bases map to TRBD1. This CDR3 region has 17 residues. Germline lookup yields CDR1 SGHDT and CDR2 YYEEEE. Germline trimming cut 0 bases from V and 4 bases from J; bases unmatched to any gene: 8.

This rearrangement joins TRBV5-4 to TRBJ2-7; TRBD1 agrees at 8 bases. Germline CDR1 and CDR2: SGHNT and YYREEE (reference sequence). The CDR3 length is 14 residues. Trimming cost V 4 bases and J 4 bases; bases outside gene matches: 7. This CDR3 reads CASSIRDRTYEQYF. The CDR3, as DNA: TGTGCCAGCAGCATCCGGGACAGGACGTACGAGCAGTACTTC.

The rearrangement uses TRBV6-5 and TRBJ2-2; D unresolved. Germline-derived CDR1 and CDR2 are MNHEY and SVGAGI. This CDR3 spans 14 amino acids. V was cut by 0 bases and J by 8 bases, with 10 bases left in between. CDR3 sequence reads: CASSYSTSRGELFF. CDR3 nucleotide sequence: TGTGCCAGCAGTTACTCGACGTCCCGGGGGGAGCTGTTTTTT.

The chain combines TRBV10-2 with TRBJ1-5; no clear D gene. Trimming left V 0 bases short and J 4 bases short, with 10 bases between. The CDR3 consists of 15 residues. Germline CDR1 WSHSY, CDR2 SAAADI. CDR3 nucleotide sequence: TGCGCCAGCAGTGAGTCTCGCAGTCAAAATCAGCCCCAGCATTTT. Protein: CASSESRSQNQPQHF.

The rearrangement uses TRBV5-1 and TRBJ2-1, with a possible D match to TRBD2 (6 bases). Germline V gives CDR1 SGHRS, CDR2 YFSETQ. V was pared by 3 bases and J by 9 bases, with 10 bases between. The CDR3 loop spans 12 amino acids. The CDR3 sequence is CASSSQGGEQFF. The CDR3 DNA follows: TGCGCCAGCAGCTCCCAGGGAGGTGAGCAGTTCTTC. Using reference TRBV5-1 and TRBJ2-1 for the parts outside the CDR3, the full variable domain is KAGVTQTPRYLIKTRGQQVTLSCSPISGHRSVSWYQQTPGQGLQFLFEYFSETQRNKGNFPGRFSGRQFSNSRSEMNVSTLELGDSALYLCASSSQGGEQFFGPGTRLTVL.

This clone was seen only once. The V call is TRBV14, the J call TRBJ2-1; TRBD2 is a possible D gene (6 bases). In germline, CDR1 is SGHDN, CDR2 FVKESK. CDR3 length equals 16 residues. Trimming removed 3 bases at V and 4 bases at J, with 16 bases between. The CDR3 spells CASSHRPGVEYNEQFF. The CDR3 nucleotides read TGTGCCAGCAGCCACCGCCCGGGAGTCGAATACAATGAGCAGTTCTTC. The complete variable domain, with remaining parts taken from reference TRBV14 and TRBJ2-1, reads EAGVTQFPSHSVIEKGQTVTLRCDPISGHDNLYWYRRVMGKEIKFLLHFVKESKQDESGMPNNRFLAERTGGTYSTLKVQPAELEDSGVYFCASSHRPGVEYNEQFFGPGTRLTVL.

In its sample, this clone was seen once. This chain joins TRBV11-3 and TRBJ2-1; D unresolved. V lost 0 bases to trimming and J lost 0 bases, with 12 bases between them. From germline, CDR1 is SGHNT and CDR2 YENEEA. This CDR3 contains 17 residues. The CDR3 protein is CASSLDPTGSSYNEQFF. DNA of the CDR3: TGTGCCAGCAGCTTAGATCCGACGGGCAGCTCCTACAATGAGCAGTTCTTC. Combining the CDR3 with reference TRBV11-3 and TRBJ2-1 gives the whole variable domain EAGVVQSPRYKIIEKKQPVAFWCNPISGHNTLYWYLQNLGQGPELLIRYENEEAVDDSQLPKDRFSAERLKGVDSTLKIQPAELGDSAVYLCASSLDPTGSSYNEQFFGPGTRLTVL.

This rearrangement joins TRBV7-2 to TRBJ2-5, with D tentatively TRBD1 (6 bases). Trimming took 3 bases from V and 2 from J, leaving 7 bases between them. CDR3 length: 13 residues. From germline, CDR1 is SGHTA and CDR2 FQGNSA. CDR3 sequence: CASSFRGQETQYF. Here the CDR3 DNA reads TGTGCCAGCAGCTTTAGGGGGCAAGAGACCCAGTACTTC.

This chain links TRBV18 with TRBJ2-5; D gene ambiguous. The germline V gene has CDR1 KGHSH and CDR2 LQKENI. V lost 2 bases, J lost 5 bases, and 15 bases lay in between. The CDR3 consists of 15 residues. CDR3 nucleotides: TGTGCCAGCTCACCAAATTTAGGAGCGTCTGAGACCCAGTACTTC. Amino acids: CASSPNLGASETQYF.